The rows below give T cell receptor beta chains drawn from one sample of a study of T cell repertoires in cytomegalovirus infection. TCRdb reprocessed the reads with MiXCR, giving one entry per CDR3 protein. The sample carries approximately 150,000 distinct CDR3 sequences, under 20% recorded once. Sequenced: CD8+ T cells from PBMCs. These receptors came from a human donor in good health (CMV status not recorded). Some clones in this sample may be carry-over from other donors' samples. CDR3s include the opening cysteine and the closing phenylalanine or tryptophan. D genes are given only for firm matches. Some rows have no size entry. The others give once, few or many, or a class for an expanded clone.

abundance,j_gene,d_gene,v_gene,CDR3nt,CDR3aa
few,TRBJ1-4,TRBD1,TRBV4-1,TGCGCCAGCAGCCAAGTGGGACAGGGAGTCGGAGGAGAAAAACTGTTTTTT,CASSQVGQGVGGEKLFF
few,TRBJ1-1,NA,TRBV4-3,TGCGCCAGCAGCCAAGAGCTGAACACCATTGGCACTGAAGCTTTCTTT,CASSQELNTIGTEAFF
NA,TRBJ1-1,NA,TRBV27,TGTGCCAGCAGCTCCGACCCGCGGGACAAGATGAACACTGAAGCTTTCTTT,CASSSDPRDKMNTEAFF
NA,TRBJ2-7,TRBD1,TRBV5-6,TGTGCCAGCAGCTGGGGGACAGGGAGCGAGCAGTACTTC,CASSWGTGSEQYF
NA,TRBJ2-4,NA,TRBV27,TGTGCCAGCAGTCCCCTGACAGGCACCATAGCCAAAAACATTCAGTACTTC,CASSPLTGTIAKNIQYF
NA,TRBJ1-2,NA,TRBV29-1,TGCAGCGTTGAAGGCGACGCTGTTCGCGAGGGCTACACCTTC,CSVEGDAVREGYTF
many,TRBJ2-1,NA,TRBV7-9,TGTGCCAGCAGCGGTACAGGGAGCTCCTACAATGAGCAGTTCTTC,CASSGTGSSYNEQFF
NA,TRBJ2-7,NA,TRBV7-9,TGTGCCAGCAGCTTCCACGGTGATGCGTCCTACGAGCAGTACTTC,CASSFHGDASYEQYF
NA,TRBJ2-7,NA,TRBV7-9,TGTGCCAGCAGCTTAGGAGCGGCGCCCTACGAGCAGTACTTC,CASSLGAAPYEQYF
few,TRBJ2-5,NA,TRBV7-6,TGTGCCAGCAGCTTAATTACGGCGGACAGCCTCCAAGAGACCCAGTACTTC,CASSLITADSLQETQYF
NA,TRBJ2-4,TRBD2,TRBV7-9,TGTGCCAGCAGCCAATGGGTAGCGGGAGCCGTAGCCAAAAACATTCAGTACTTC,CASSQWVAGAVAKNIQYF
few,TRBJ2-1,TRBD2,TRBV11-1,TGTGCCAGCAGCTACACTAGCGGGGCCTACAATGAGCAGTTCTTC,CASSYTSGAYNEQFF
once,TRBJ2-2,NA,TRBV7-9,TGTGCCAGCAGCCGAGCGTCGGGGACGGGCACCGGGGAGCTGTTTTTT,CASSRASGTGTGELFF
NA,TRBJ1-4,TRBD1,TRBV29-1,TGCAGCGTTGGCCGGACAGGGGCGGGGGAAAAACTGTTTTTT,CSVGRTGAGEKLFF
NA,TRBJ2-1,NA,TRBV11-1,TGTGCCAGCAGCTTAGACGAGAGCTCCTACAATGAGCAGTTCTTC,CASSLDESSYNEQFF
NA,TRBJ2-7,NA,TRBV2,TGTGCCAGCCAGATTTACGAGCAGTACTTC,CASQIYEQYF
few,TRBJ1-1,TRBD1,TRBV6-1,TGTGCCAGCATGCGGACAGGGTGGCATGGAGCTTTCTTT,CASMRTGWHGAFF
few,TRBJ2-1,NA,TRBV6-1,TGTGCCAGCAGACTGAAGATAGATGAGCAGTTCTTC,CASRLKIDEQFF
NA,TRBJ2-1,TRBD2,TRBV5-1,TGCGCCAGCAGCGCCGGGACTAGCGGGATAGAGGAGCAGTTCTTC,CASSAGTSGIEEQFF
NA,TRBJ2-1,NA,TRBV12-5,TGTGCTAGTGGTTTGCCAAATGAGCAGTTCTTC,CASGLPNEQFF
few,TRBJ2-2,NA,TRBV4-1,TGCGCCAGCAGTCAGGATAGGAGACAGCTGAACACCGGGGAGCTGTTTTTT,CASSQDRRQLNTGELFF
NA,TRBJ1-1,NA,TRBV5-5,TGTGCCAGCAGCTCAGGACCGCGCCCTGAAGCTTTCTTT,CASSSGPRPEAFF
NA,TRBJ1-5,TRBD1,TRBV7-8,TGTGCCAGCAGCTTCCCATCCGGGACAGAAGACAATCAGCCCCAGCATTTT,CASSFPSGTEDNQPQHF
few,TRBJ2-3,TRBD2,TRBV7-8,TGTGCCAGCGGGAGCGGCGGGGGAGTCGGTACAGATACGCAGTATTTT,CASGSGGGVGTDTQYF
NA,TRBJ2-3,TRBD2,TRBV20-1,TGCAGTGCTAGGGGGCGGGAGGACAGCACAGATACGCAGTATTTT,CSARGREDSTDTQYF
NA,TRBJ2-6,NA,TRBV28,TGTGCCAGCATTGGTGGATCCGGGACAAGCTCTGGGGCCAACGTCCTGACTTTC,CASIGGSGTSSGANVLTF
NA,TRBJ2-1,NA,TRBV10-3,TGTGCCATCAGTGTAGACAACCTCAATGAGCAGTTCTTC,CAISVDNLNEQFF
NA,TRBJ2-1,TRBD2,TRBV6-2/TRBV6-3,TGTGCCAGCAGTTATGGACTAGCGGGAGGGAAGAGCTCCTACAATGAGCAGTTCTTC,CASSYGLAGGKSSYNEQFF
NA,TRBJ2-5,TRBD2,TRBV6-1,TGTGCCAGCAGTGAACTAGCGGGAGGTGGGGAGACCCAGTACTTC,CASSELAGGGETQYF
few,TRBJ2-5,NA,TRBV11-2,TGTGCCAGCAGCTTAAATTATCCTGAAGGAGAGACCCAGTACTTC,CASSLNYPEGETQYF
few,TRBJ2-2,NA,TRBV6-4,TGTGCCAGCAGTGACACGGGAACCGGGGAGCTGTTTTTT,CASSDTGTGELFF
NA,TRBJ2-3,NA,TRBV7-6,TGTGCCAGCAGCTTAGGCGAGAGGGGCAAGAGCACAGATACGCAGTATTTT,CASSLGERGKSTDTQYF
NA,TRBJ2-1,NA,TRBV6-2/TRBV6-3,TGTGCCAGCAGTTACTCGGCAGGGACCTCCTACAATGAGCAGTTCTTC,CASSYSAGTSYNEQFF
NA,TRBJ1-4,NA,TRBV6-5,TGTGCCAGCAGATCATATGAAAAACTGTTTTTT,CASRSYEKLFF
few,TRBJ1-1,NA,TRBV28,TGTGCCAGCAGTTTGTTTGGACTTGAAGCTTTCTTT,CASSLFGLEAFF
few,TRBJ2-2,TRBD1,TRBV28,TGTGCCGGAACTCAGGGACAGGGAACCGGGGAGCTGTTTTTT,CAGTQGQGTGELFF
NA,TRBJ1-1,NA,TRBV4-3,TGCGCCAGCAGCCAAGATCCTGGGATTGGGGGGAGCACTGAAGCTTTCTTT,CASSQDPGIGGSTEAFF
many,TRBJ2-2,NA,TRBV6-2/TRBV6-3,TGTGCCAGCAGTTACCAGGGGGAGGACACCGGGGAGCTGTTTTTT,CASSYQGEDTGELFF
few,TRBJ2-7,TRBD2,TRBV10-2,TGCGCCAGCAGTGAGTGGAGCGGGAGAAAGAACGAGCAGTACTTC,CASSEWSGRKNEQYF
NA,TRBJ2-3,NA,TRBV4-1,TGCGCCAGCAGCCAAGAGGTCCGCACAGATACGCAGTATTTT,CASSQEVRTDTQYF
NA,TRBJ1-5,NA,TRBV19,TGTGCCAGTAGGGGCGGGGAATCTAGCAATCAGCCCCAGCATTTT,CASRGGESSNQPQHF